The 21 T cell receptor beta chains listed next were all sequenced from one sample in a study of blood T cell repertoires in COVID-19. Repertoires were generated with immunoSEQ multiplex PCR, while TCRdb's copy carries only in-frame clones and drops some. Here the sample spans 100,000 to 150,000 clones, more than 75% being singletons. Sequenced input: peripheral blood. Receptor source: a human donor in a cohort sampled during active COVID-19.

This sequence joins TRBV5-8 and TRBJ2-7, with TRBD1 as a possible D gene (5 bases). Trimming stripped 4 bases from V and 2 bases from J, with 16 bases between. Germline loops: CDR1 SGHTS, CDR2 YDEGEE. This CDR3 is built from 15 residues. The CDR3 reads CASSRSPGSTYEQYF. CDR3 coding DNA: TGTGCCAGCAGCCGATCGCCAGGGTCCACCTACGAGCAGTACTTC.

This clone was seen a handful of times. The chain combines TRBV19 with TRBJ1-1, with a tentative D call TRBD1 (5 bases). Trimming shortened V by 5 bases and J by 1 base, and 14 bases separated the two germline ends. Germline V CDR1 and CDR2: LNHDA, SQIVND (reference sequence). The CDR3 is 15 residues long. CDR3 DNA: TGTGCCAGTAGTCCCCGGACATCCCCGAACACTGAAGCTTTCTTT. Protein: CASSPRTSPNTEAFF.

The chain has TRBV6-1 and TRBJ2-7, with 7 bases fitting TRBD1. Per germline, CDR1 MNHNS and CDR2 SASEGT. The V segment lost 3 bases and the J segment 6 bases; nucleotides outside the gene matches: 8. The CDR3 spans 14 residues. The chain's CDR3 is CASSDKQGIVEQYF. The CDR3 region has the DNA TGTGCCAGCAGTGATAAACAGGGGATCGTCGAGCAGTACTTC.

The V and J genes are TRBV4-2 and TRBJ1-3; a weak D match, TRBD1 (5 bases). Trimming shortened V by 1 base and J by 0 bases, and 10 bases separated the two germline ends. CDR3 length equals 16 residues. Germline V lookup: CDR1 LGHNA, CDR2 YNFKEQ. The chain's CDR3 is CASSQAGQASGNTIYF. As DNA, the CDR3 is TGTGCCAGCAGCCAAGCCGGACAAGCCTCTGGAAACACCATATATTTT.

This clone was seen a handful of times. The chain uses TRBV5-1 and TRBJ2-5, with D unclear. V was cut by 2 bases and J by 2 bases, with 4 bases left in between. Germline V gene data show CDR1 as SGHRS and CDR2 as YFSETQ. The CDR3 loop spans 12 amino acids. In nucleotides, the CDR3 is TGCGCCAGCAGCTTTTATCAAGAGACCCAGTACTTC. This gives the protein CASSFYQETQYF. The complete variable domain, with remaining parts taken from reference TRBV5-1 and TRBJ2-5, reads KAGVTQTPRYLIKTRGQQVTLSCSPISGHRSVSWYQQTPGQGLQFLFEYFSETQRNKGNFPGRFSGRQFSNSRSEMNVSTLELGDSALYLCASSFYQETQYFGPGTRLLVL.

The chain employs TRBV4-3 and TRBJ2-7; 10 bases line up with TRBD2. The CDR3 is 18 residues long. The V segment lost 0 bases and the J segment 2 bases; nucleotides outside the gene matches: 10. Per germline, CDR1 LGHNA and CDR2 YSLEER. This CDR3 is CASSQDPSGSRTAYEQYF. CDR3 DNA sequence: TGCGCCAGCAGCCAAGATCCTAGCGGGAGTCGTACGGCCTACGAGCAGTACTTC.

The V call is TRBV4-3, the J call TRBJ2-7, with D possibly TRBD2 on 7 matching bases. This CDR3 contains 14 residues. Germline V gene sequence: CDR1 LGHNA, CDR2 YSLEER. The germline V and J ends were trimmed by 3 bases and 2 bases, with 11 bases remaining between them. The CDR3: CASSHGRGAYEQYF. CDR3 DNA sequence: TGCGCCAGCAGCCATGGGAGGGGGGCCTACGAGCAGTACTTC.

This chain joins TRBV6-4 and TRBJ1-1; 7 bases align to TRBD1. Germline values: CDR1 MRHNA, CDR2 SNTAGT. The CDR3 is 12 amino acids. V dropped 9 bases and J dropped 3; count of bases not matched to a gene: 4. The CDR3 spells CASDRDDTEAFF. CDR3 sequence (DNA): TGTGCCAGTGACAGGGACGACACTGAAGCTTTCTTT.

The chain carries TRBV18 and TRBJ2-1, with a tentative D call TRBD2 (5 bases). The CDR3 runs 15 residues. V dropped 2 bases and J dropped 1 base, with 9 bases sitting between them. The germline CDR1 and CDR2 sequences are KGHSH and LQKENI. CDR3 sequence (DNA): TGTGCCAGCTCACCAAATCCGGGATCCTACAATGAGCAGTTCTTC. Amino acids: CASSPNPGSYNEQFF.

This clone was detected once. J is TRBJ2-6 and V is TRBV2; D is unclear. V was shortened by 5 bases and J by 0 bases, with 8 bases between the two germline ends. From germline, CDR1 is SNHLY and CDR2 FYNNEI. The CDR3 consists of 15 residues. This CDR3 reads CASSTKASGANVLTF. The CDR3 DNA is TGTGCCAGCAGTACTAAGGCCTCTGGGGCCAACGTCCTGACTTTC.

This rearrangement joins TRBV6-5 to TRBJ2-1, with 7 nucleotides matching TRBD1. CDR3 size: 13 residues. After removal of 5 bases from V and 8 bases from J, the junction contained 6 bases not matched to a gene. The V gene's germline CDR1 is MNHEY and CDR2 SVGAGI. The CDR3 protein is CASSRQGIYEQFF. Written as DNA, the CDR3 is TGTGCCAGCAGTCGACAGGGTATCTATGAGCAGTTCTTC.

The chain employs TRBV4-2 and TRBJ1-4; TRBD1 agrees at 9 bases. The junction had 7 bases not matched to a gene; V was cut back by 3 bases and J by 2 bases. This CDR3 comprises 17 residues. The germline V gene encodes CDR1 LGHNA and CDR2 YNFKEQ. This CDR3 reads CASSQMDRGATNEKLFF. DNA of the CDR3: TGTGCCAGCAGCCAGATGGACAGGGGAGCTACTAATGAAAAACTGTTTTTT.

This chain connects TRBV5-1 to TRBJ2-7; 11 bases agree with TRBD1. The CDR3 runs 15 residues. The junction had 10 bases not matched to a gene; V was cut back by 4 bases and J by 7 bases. CDR1 is SGHRS and CDR2 is YFSETQ in the germline V gene. The CDR3 DNA follows: TGCGCCAGCAGCCCCAGGACAGGGGGCGCGGGAGAGCAGTACTTC. Translation: CASSPRTGGAGEQYF.

V and J are TRBV4-1 and TRBJ2-1; 10 bases align to TRBD2. The V and J ends lost 4 bases and 5 bases, in that order; junction bases with no gene match: 2. This CDR3 contains 14 residues. Germline lookup yields CDR1 MGHRA and CDR2 YSYEKL. The CDR3 protein is CASSPLAGDNEQFF. The CDR3 nucleotides read TGCGCCAGCAGCCCTCTAGCGGGGGACAATGAGCAGTTCTTC.

The chain couples TRBV6-5 to TRBJ1-3; D remains unclear. CDR1 and CDR2 from the germline V gene are MNHEY and SVGAGI. The V and J ends lost 7 bases and 0 bases respectively, with 13 bases between them. The CDR3 loop spans 15 amino acids. The CDR3 sequence: CASIPVRDSGNTIYF. The CDR3 DNA is TGTGCCAGCATCCCTGTACGGGACTCTGGAAACACCATATATTTT.

This clone was counted a few times. The V and J genes are TRBV6-5 and TRBJ2-7, with 8 bases fitting TRBD1. The length of the CDR3 is 15 residues. J was trimmed by 2 bases and V by 0 bases; bases with no gene match: 3. Germline CDR1 MNHEY, CDR2 SVGAGI. This chain's CDR3 is CASSYSYRGTYEQYF. CDR3 nucleotide sequence: TGTGCCAGCAGTTACTCCTACAGGGGGACCTACGAGCAGTACTTC.

The chain combines TRBV5-5 with TRBJ1-4; 9 positions agree with TRBD1. CDR1 and CDR2 from the germline V gene are SGHKS and YYEKEE (reference sequence). The CDR3 contains 17 residues. V was clipped by 3 bases and J by 5 bases; unmatched bases: 11. For the CDR3, the DNA is TGTGCCAGCAGCTCGGGACAGGGAGTTGTTCTAAATGAAAAACTGTTTTTT. Translated, it gives CASSSGQGVVLNEKLFF.

This clone was observed once. V is TRBV5-1 and J is TRBJ2-1; 7 bases map to TRBD1. The CDR3 spans 17 residues. The V segment lost 5 bases and the J segment 3 bases; nucleotides outside the gene matches: 14. Germline V gives CDR1 SGHRS, CDR2 YFSETQ. This CDR3 is CASSRISAAGGYNEQFF. DNA of the CDR3: TGCGCCAGCAGTCGTATTAGTGCGGCAGGGGGCTACAATGAGCAGTTCTTC.

The CDR3 sequence is CAWRVAGANVLTF. CDR3 coding DNA: TGTGCCTGGAGGGTGGCCGGGGCCAACGTCCTGACTTTC. The chain joins TRBV30 to TRBJ2-6; no clear D gene. Germline loops: CDR1 GTSNPN, CDR2 SVGIG (reference sequence). This CDR3 spans 13 amino acids. The V end lost 3 bases, the J end lost 4 bases, and 7 bases lay between the germline ends.

This clone appeared a few times. The chain uses TRBV5-4 and TRBJ1-1; 10 nucleotides match TRBD1. The germline CDR1 and CDR2 sequences are SGHNT and YYREEE (reference sequence). Trimming removed 2 bases from V and 5 bases from J; junction bases left unmatched: 3. This CDR3 is 14 amino acids long. The DNA for the CDR3 is TGTGCCAGCAGCTTCGACAGGGGGCGAACTGAAGCTTTCTTT. Translated: CASSFDRGRTEAFF.

V usage is TRBV5-8 and J usage is TRBJ1-4; D gene unclear. Deletions cut 1 base from V and 3 bases from J, with 4 bases between. The CDR3 is 13 amino acids. Looked up from germline, CDR1 is SGHTS and CDR2 is YDEGEE. The CDR3 nucleotides are TGTGCCAGCAGCTTGCGAGCTAATGAAAAACTGTTTTTT. Amino acids: CASSLRANEKLFF. Together with reference TRBV5-8 and TRBJ1-4, the CDR3 gives the full variable domain: EAGVTQSPTHLIKTRGQQATLRCSPISGHTSVYWYQQALGLGLQFLLWYDEGEERNRGNFPPRFSGRQFPNYSSELNVNALELEDSALYLCASSLRANEKLFFGSGTQLSVL.